The rows below give T cell receptor beta chains drawn from one sample of a study of T cell repertoires in cytomegalovirus infection. These receptors have no identified antigens. TCRdb used MiXCR to reprocess the reads, holding one entry per CDR3 protein. This table holds roughly 90,000 distinct CDR3 sequences, 25% to 30% found once. The sample was CD8+ T cells from cultured PBMCs, taken from culture after CMV antigen stimulation. All receptors derive from a human donor in good health (CMV status not recorded). Some clones in this sample may be carry-over from other donors' samples. Each CDR3 is given with its conserved first and last residue. The D gene is left open where the match is weak. Only some rows state a clone size, as once, few, many or a class for expanded clones.

J	V	length	size	D	CDR3	DNA
TRBJ1-3	TRBV14	17	.	.	CASSPRTPGSSGNTIYF	TGTGCCAGCAGCCCTCGGACCCCGGGTAGCTCTGGAAACACCATATATTTT
TRBJ2-2	TRBV7-6	15	many	TRBD1	CASSWDRDPSGELFF	TGTGCCAGCAGCTGGGACAGGGACCCTTCCGGGGAGCTGTTTTTT
TRBJ1-2	TRBV11-2	13	.	.	CASSLIPNYGYTF	TGTGCCAGCAGCTTAATACCTAACTATGGCTACACCTTC
TRBJ1-2	TRBV5-4	13	many	.	CASSYHKSYGYTF	TGTGCCAGCAGCTATCATAAGAGCTATGGCTACACCTTC
TRBJ2-3	TRBV12-3/TRBV12-4	12	.	.	CASKDPGDTQYF	TGTGCCAGCAAGGACCCAGGAGATACGCAGTATTTT
TRBJ2-7	TRBV9	15	few	TRBD1	CASSGGTGGGYEQYF	TGTGCCAGCAGCGGGGGGACAGGGGGCGGATACGAGCAGTACTTC
TRBJ1-4	TRBV6-5	12	.	.	CASSQGGEKLFF	TGTGCCAGCAGCCAGGGTGGAGAAAAACTGTTTTTT
TRBJ1-6	TRBV7-2	15	many	TRBD1	CASSSGDSYNSPLHF	TGTGCCAGCAGCTCGGGGGACAGCTATAATTCACCCCTCCACTTT
TRBJ1-1	TRBV13	19	few	TRBD1	CASSLGLVGQGASNTEAFF	TGTGCCAGCAGCTTAGGCCTGGTAGGACAGGGGGCTTCGAACACTGAAGCTTTCTTT
TRBJ2-7	TRBV7-9	14	many	.	CASSPPAGSYEQYF	TGTGCCAGCAGCCCCCCGGCAGGGTCTTACGAGCAGTACTTC
TRBJ1-4	TRBV4-1	14	.	.	CASSQEGTNEKLFF	TGCGCCAGCAGCCAAGAAGGAACTAATGAAAAACTGTTTTTT
TRBJ1-4	TRBV27	14	many	TRBD1	CASSFQGGEEKLFF	TGTGCCAGCAGTTTTCAGGGGGGCGAAGAAAAACTGTTTTTT
TRBJ2-2	TRBV7-8	15	.	.	CASSLEGGAQGELFF	TGTGCCAGCAGCTTAGAGGGGGGGGCACAGGGGGAGCTGTTTTTT
TRBJ1-5	TRBV7-8	15	many	.	CASSPRGRPNQPQHF	TGTGCCAGCAGCCCTAGAGGTAGGCCCAATCAGCCCCAGCATTTT
TRBJ1-5	TRBV6-6	14	few	TRBD1	CASNEGAGGQPQHF	TGTGCCAGCAACGAGGGGGCGGGAGGTCAGCCCCAGCATTTT
TRBJ2-5	TRBV6-5	17	few	TRBD2	CASSYSASGGGLETQYF	TGTGCCAGCAGTTACTCAGCTAGCGGGGGAGGTTTAGAGACCCAGTACTTC
TRBJ2-3	TRBV6-4	16	few	TRBD2	CASSQRGETSTDTQYF	TGTGCCAGCAGTCAACGGGGGGAAACTAGCACAGATACGCAGTATTTT
TRBJ1-1	TRBV6-5	14	.	TRBD1	CASSSADRVAEAFF	TGTGCCAGCAGTTCCGCGGACAGGGTCGCTGAAGCTTTCTTT
TRBJ2-2	TRBV19	14	.	.	CASSILPGSGELFF	TGTGCCAGCAGTATCCTCCCAGGGTCCGGGGAGCTGTTTTTT
TRBJ2-7	TRBV20-1	14	few	TRBD2	CSARGLAGRNEQYF	TGCAGTGCTAGAGGACTAGCGGGGAGGAACGAGCAGTACTTC
TRBJ2-5	TRBV6-5	15	.	TRBD1	CASSSDRGYEETQYF	TGTGCCAGCAGTTCAGACAGGGGGTATGAGGAGACCCAGTACTTC
TRBJ2-1	TRBV7-9	15	.	TRBD2	CASSSRTSGTNEQFF	TGTGCCAGCAGCTCGAGGACTAGCGGGACCAATGAGCAGTTCTTC
TRBJ1-2	TRBV4-1	17	few	.	CASSQEKKGGPTHGYTF	TGCGCCAGCAGCCAAGAGAAAAAGGGAGGCCCGACGCATGGCTACACCTTC
TRBJ2-1	TRBV6-5	14	few	.	CASSYGGGPNEQFF	TGTGCCAGCAGTTACGGGGGGGGGCCCAATGAGCAGTTCTTC
TRBJ1-5	TRBV19	15	.	.	CASSIVPRSNQPQHF	TGTGCCAGTAGTATAGTCCCCCGGAGCAATCAGCCCCAGCATTTT
TRBJ2-6	TRBV2	16	.	TRBD1	CASSDPGTGIVNVLTF	TGTGCCAGCAGTGACCCCGGGACAGGGATTGTCAACGTCCTGACTTTC
TRBJ2-7	TRBV7-9	11	.	.	CASRTGNEQYF	TGTGCCAGCAGGACTGGGAACGAGCAGTACTTC
TRBJ2-2	TRBV7-9	16	.	.	CASSPTYWVAAGELFF	TGTGCCAGCAGCCCCACCTATTGGGTGGCCGCCGGGGAGCTGTTTTTT
TRBJ1-5	TRBV28	15	.	.	CASSLRGPPNQPQHF	TGTGCCAGCAGTTTACGGGGGCCCCCCAATCAGCCCCAGCATTTT
TRBJ2-5	TRBV11-2	14	.	.	CASSLGWLRETQYF	TGTGCCAGCAGCTTAGGATGGTTGAGGGAGACCCAGTACTTC
TRBJ1-1	TRBV6-2/TRBV6-3	13	.	.	CASSLPANTEAFF	TGTGCCAGCAGTCTCCCGGCCAACACTGAAGCTTTCTTT
TRBJ2-1	TRBV19	20	.	TRBD2	CASSIEKNHKTGGPYNEQFF	TGTGCCAGTAGTATAGAAAAAAATCACAAAACGGGGGGGCCTTACAATGAGCAGTTCTTC
TRBJ2-7	TRBV2	15	many	TRBD1	CASSDFRDSSYEQYF	TGTGCCAGCAGTGATTTCCGGGACAGCTCCTACGAGCAGTACTTC
TRBJ1-1	TRBV7-9	15	few	.	CASSSWTVVNTEAFF	TGTGCCAGCAGCTCGTGGACGGTGGTGAACACTGAAGCTTTCTTT
TRBJ2-2	TRBV4-1	15	many	TRBD2	CASSLEAGTPGELFF	TGCGCCAGCAGCCTGGAAGCGGGGACGCCCGGGGAGCTGTTTTTT
TRBJ2-1	TRBV19	14	few	.	CASSRGGGYNEQFF	TGTGCCAGTAGCCGGGGAGGGGGCTACAATGAGCAGTTCTTC
TRBJ1-1	TRBV14	13	.	.	CASSSLMNTEAFF	TGTGCCAGCAGCAGTTTAATGAACACTGAAGCTTTCTTT
TRBJ1-6	TRBV28	14	.	.	CASSPHRDYSPLHF	TGTGCCAGCAGCCCACACCGGGATTATTCACCCCTCCACTTT
TRBJ2-7	TRBV7-9	14	few	TRBD1	CASSHRDSPYEQYF	TGTGCCAGCAGCCACCGGGACAGTCCCTACGAGCAGTACTTC
TRBJ1-5	TRBV10-3	14	.	.	CAISAGEGPSSQHF	TGTGCCATCAGTGCAGGAGAGGGGCCCAGCTCCCAGCATTTT
TRBJ2-3	TRBV2	13	few	.	CAQGLLETDTQYF	TGTGCCCAGGGCCTCCTCGAGACAGATACGCAGTATTTT
TRBJ2-7	TRBV20-1	14	few	TRBD2	CSAVSSGGAYEQYF	TGCAGTGCTGTCTCTAGCGGGGGGGCTTACGAGCAGTACTTC
TRBJ2-3	TRBV12-3/TRBV12-4	11	few	.	CASLGEDTQYF	TGTGCCAGCCTGGGTGAAGATACGCAGTATTTT
TRBJ2-1	TRBV28	15	few	TRBD2	CASSLLAGVSGEQFF	TGTGCCAGCAGTTTACTGGCGGGGGTAAGTGGTGAGCAGTTCTTC
TRBJ1-2	TRBV2	13	.	.	CASKRTIGYGYTF	TGTGCCAGCAAAAGGACAATAGGCTATGGCTACACCTTC
TRBJ1-2	TRBV12-5	15	.	TRBD1	CASGLARGQGGGYTF	TGTGCTAGTGGTTTGGCACGGGGACAGGGGGGTGGCTACACCTTC
TRBJ2-3	TRBV10-3	14	.	.	CAISERDGTDTQYF	TGTGCCATCAGTGAGCGCGACGGCACAGATACGCAGTATTTT
TRBJ1-5	TRBV27	14	.	.	CASSNNGFNQPQHF	TGTGCCAGCAGTAACAACGGCTTCAATCAGCCCCAGCATTTT
TRBJ1-6	TRBV27	12	.	.	CASSPYNSPLHF	TGTGCCAGCAGTCCCTATAATTCACCCCTCCACTTT
TRBJ2-3	TRBV12-3/TRBV12-4	17	few	TRBD2	CASSLGWTSEGPDTQYF	TGTGCCAGCAGTTTGGGGTGGACTAGCGAGGGGCCAGATACGCAGTATTTT
TRBJ2-1	TRBV7-8	11	.	.	CATTEGGQQFF	TGTGCCACCACAGAGGGGGGGCAGCAGTTCTTC
TRBJ2-7	TRBV27	13	many	TRBD1	CASSPGGPYEQYF	TGTGCCAGCAGTCCAGGGGGTCCCTACGAGCAGTACTTC
TRBJ1-5	TRBV23-1	15	.	.	CASSQSGGAIQPQHF	TGCGCCAGCAGTCAATCAGGGGGGGCTATCCAGCCCCAGCATTTT
TRBJ1-3	TRBV6-6	16	once	.	CASRNHMLSSGNTIYF	TGTGCCAGCCGGAACCATATGTTGAGCTCTGGAAACACCATATATTTT
TRBJ2-7	TRBV20-1	13	.	.	CSARDNRDYEQYF	TGCAGTGCTAGAGATAATAGGGACTACGAGCAGTACTTC
TRBJ1-2	TRBV7-9	16	.	.	CASSHPRQSTNYGYTF	TGTGCCAGCAGCCACCCCCGACAGTCTACTAACTATGGCTACACCTTC
TRBJ1-4	TRBV27	15	few	.	CASSPNILVKEKLFF	TGTGCCAGCAGCCCTAATATCCTAGTGAAGGAAAAACTGTTTTTT